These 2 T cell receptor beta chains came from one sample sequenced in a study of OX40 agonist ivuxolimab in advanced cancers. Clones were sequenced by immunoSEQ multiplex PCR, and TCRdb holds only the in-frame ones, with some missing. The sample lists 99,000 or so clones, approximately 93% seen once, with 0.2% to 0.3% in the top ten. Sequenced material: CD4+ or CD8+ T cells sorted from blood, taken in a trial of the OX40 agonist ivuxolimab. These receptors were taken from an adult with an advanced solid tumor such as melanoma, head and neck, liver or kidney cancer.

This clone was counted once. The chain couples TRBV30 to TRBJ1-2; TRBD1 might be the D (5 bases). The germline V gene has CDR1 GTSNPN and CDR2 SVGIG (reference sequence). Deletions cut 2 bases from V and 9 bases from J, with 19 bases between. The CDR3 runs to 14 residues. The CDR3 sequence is CAWSRGGASYRYTF. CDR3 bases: TGTGCCTGGAGTAGGGGCGGGGCTTCTTATCGCTACACCTTC.

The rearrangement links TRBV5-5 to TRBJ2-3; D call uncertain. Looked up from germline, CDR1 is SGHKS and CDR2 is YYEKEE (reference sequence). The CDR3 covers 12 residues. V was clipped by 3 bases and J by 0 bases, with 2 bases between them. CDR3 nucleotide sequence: TGTGCCAGCAGCTACAGCACAGATACGCAGTATTTT. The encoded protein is CASSYSTDTQYF.